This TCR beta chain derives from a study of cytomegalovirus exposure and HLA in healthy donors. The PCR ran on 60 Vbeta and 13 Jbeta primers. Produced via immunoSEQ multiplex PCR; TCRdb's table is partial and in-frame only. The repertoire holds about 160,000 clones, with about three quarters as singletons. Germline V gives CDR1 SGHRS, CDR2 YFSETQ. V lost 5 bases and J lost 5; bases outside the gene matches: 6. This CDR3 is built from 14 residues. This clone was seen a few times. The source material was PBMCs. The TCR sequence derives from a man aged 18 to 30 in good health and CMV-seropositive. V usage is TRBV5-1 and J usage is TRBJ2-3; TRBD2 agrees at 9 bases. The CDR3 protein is CASSSSGRIDTQYF. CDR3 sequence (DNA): TGCGCCAGCAGTAGTAGCGGGAGAATAGATACGCAGTATTTT.